The 18 T cell receptor beta chains below all came from one sample that was sequenced in a study of response to subunit inactivated influenza vaccine. TCRdb re-called the RT-PCR reads with MiXCR, one entry per CDR3 protein. The sample records more than 500,000 distinct CDR3 sequences, about 11% being singletons. The data were also submitted as part of a second study, on T cells expressing NK-cell markers. That source adds: UMIs accompanied the 5'RACE template switching by which TCR beta cDNA was made.

Source: PBMCs from blood, taken on the day of vaccination. The source of these receptors is a man over 45 who received an inactivated influenza vaccine.

CDR3 in amino acids: CASSVSGTNYEQYF. The CDR3 nucleotides are TGCGCCAGCAGCGTGAGCGGGACTAACTACGAGCAGTACTTC. The chain carries TRBV5-1 and TRBJ2-7; TRBD2 agrees at 7 bases. With V trimmed by 4 bases and J by 3 bases, 7 bases remained unmatched. The CDR3 covers 14 residues. The germline V gene has CDR1 SGHRS and CDR2 YFSETQ. The whole variable domain, remainder taken from reference TRBV5-1 and TRBJ2-7, is KAGVTQTPRYLIKTRGQQVTLSCSPISGHRSVSWYQQTPGQGLQFLFEYFSETQRNKGNFPGRFSGRQFSNSRSEMNVSTLELGDSALYLCASSVSGTNYEQYFGPGTRLTVT.

The table lists this clonotype with a few counts. This rearrangement joins TRBV7-8 to TRBJ2-3; 7 nucleotides align to TRBD2. The CDR3 extends over 15 amino acids. V lost 3 bases, J lost 3 bases, and 6 bases stayed unmatched. The germline gives CDR1 SGHVS, CDR2 FQNEAQ. CDR3 protein: CASSFKRELTDTQYF. Written as DNA, the CDR3 is TGTGCCAGCAGCTTTAAGCGGGAATTAACAGATACGCAGTATTTT.

The table lists this clonotype with many counts. The junction differs from germline at one of its ends, possibly a read error. The rearrangement joins TRBV6-5 to TRBJ1-4; D remains ambiguous. This CDR3 spans 13 amino acids. Germline CDR1 MNHEY, CDR2 SVGAGI. CDR3 sequence reads: CASSYGGNEKLFF. The CDR3 DNA reads TGTGCCAGCAGTTACGGAGGGAATGAGAAACTGTTTTTT.

This clonotype was recorded a few times. The chain couples TRBV20-1 to TRBJ2-4; tentatively, D is TRBD1 (7 bases). CDR3 length: 13 amino acids. Germline lookup yields CDR1 DFQATT and CDR2 SNEGSKA (reference sequence). V was shortened by 7 bases and J by 2 bases, with 12 bases between the two germline ends. The CDR3 region is CSGSGGTKNIQYF. Here the CDR3 DNA reads TGCAGTGGATCAGGGGGGACCAAAAACATTCAGTACTTC.

The table lists this clonotype with many counts. The gene calls are TRBV29-1 and TRBJ2-7, with 8 bases fitting TRBD1. The trim removed 6 bases at V and 6 bases at J, leaving 16 bases unmatched. This CDR3 is built from 15 residues. Germline-derived CDR1 and CDR2 are SQVTM and ANQGSEA. The CDR3 DNA follows: TGCAGCGTCACTATAAGCAACCGGGACAGGAGCGAGCAGTACTTC. This sequence encodes CSVTISNRDRSEQYF.

This clonotype has just a few counts. DNA for the CDR3: TGCGCCAGCAGCCCGGGACAGGGGGGGAATACGCAGTATTTT. It codes for CASSPGQGGNTQYF. The rearrangement joins TRBV5-1 to TRBJ2-3, with TRBD1 matching over 11 bases. J lost 7 bases, V lost 4 bases, and 5 bases had no gene match. Germline V gives CDR1 SGHRS, CDR2 YFSETQ. The CDR3 length is 14 residues.

The rearrangement links TRBV28 to TRBJ2-5; D remains ambiguous. Trimming cost V 1 base and J 1 base, with 10 bases left between them. Germline-derived CDR1 and CDR2 are MDHEN and SYDVKM. The CDR3 covers 15 residues. CDR3 residues: CASSLFGSAQETQYF. In DNA form, the CDR3 reads TGTGCCAGCAGTTTATTTGGCAGCGCCCAAGAGACCCAGTACTTC.

The rearrangement uses TRBV3-1 and TRBJ2-4; D is unresolved. The CDR3 spans 14 residues. Trimming took 5 bases from V and 6 from J, leaving 14 bases between them. Per the germline V gene, CDR1 is LGHDT and CDR2 is YNNKEL (reference sequence). CDR3 DNA sequence: TGTGCCAGCAGCGGAGTGGCTGGGGTAAACATTCAGTACTTC. Amino acids: CASSGVAGVNIQYF.

This clonotype was recorded a few times. This rearrangement joins TRBV20-1 to TRBJ1-2; a possible D gene is TRBD1 (5 bases). V dropped 1 base and J dropped 5 bases, with 8 bases sitting between them. Germline values: CDR1 DFQATT, CDR2 SNEGSKA (reference sequence). This CDR3 is 12 amino acids long. The CDR3 sequence: CSARVAGYGYTF. In nucleotides, the CDR3 is TGCAGTGCTAGAGTGGCAGGGTATGGCTACACCTTC.

This clonotype has only a few counts. The chain employs TRBV20-1 and TRBJ1-6; tentatively, D is TRBD1 (5 bases). Germline V gives CDR1 DFQATT, CDR2 SNEGSKA (reference sequence). The V end was cut by 3 bases, the J end by 9 bases, with 6 bases between. This CDR3 spans 11 amino acids. CDR3 nucleotides: TGCAGTGCTAGCGGGGCTTCACCCCTCCACTTT. This codes for CSASGASPLHF.

There are many counts of this clonotype. The chain uses TRBV5-1 and TRBJ1-1, with 10 bases that match TRBD1. The V and J ends lost 5 bases and 2 bases, in that order; junction bases with no gene match: 3. The CDR3 is 14 residues long. CDR1 is SGHRS, CDR2 YFSETQ, per germline. The CDR3 coding sequence is TGCGCCAGCAGGAGGGACAGGGGCAACACTGAAGCTTTCTTT. Residues: CASRRDRGNTEAFF.

This clonotype was detected ten times or more. The genes are TRBV7-8 and TRBJ2-2; 9 bases are shared with TRBD2. Germline V lookup: CDR1 SGHVS, CDR2 FQNEAQ. V trimming: 1 base; J trimming: 5 bases; junction bases outside the gene matches: 5. CDR3 length: 16 amino acids. DNA of the CDR3: TGTGCCAGCAGCTTAGGGAGTAGCGGGAGAACCGGGGAGCTGTTTTTT. It codes for CASSLGSSGRTGELFF.

There are many counts of this clonotype. V and J are TRBV3-1 and TRBJ2-1; tentatively, D is TRBD1 (5 bases). Looked up from germline, CDR1 is LGHDT and CDR2 is YNNKEL (reference sequence). The CDR3 contains 19 residues. Trimming stripped 0 bases from V and 5 bases from J, with 23 bases between. In DNA, the CDR3 is TGTGCCAGCAGCCAAGATTGGCCCTACCAGGGCGACAGAAACAATGAGCAGTTCTTC. It translates to CASSQDWPYQGDRNNEQFF.

The rearrangement joins TRBV2 to TRBJ2-1; D may be TRBD1 (6 bases). This CDR3 comprises 13 residues. The germline V gene has CDR1 SNHLY and CDR2 FYNNEI. The germline V and J ends were trimmed by 4 bases and 8 bases, with 12 bases remaining between them. CDR3 sequence (DNA): TGTGCCAGCAGTGGGGCAGGGGTCGATGAGCAGTTCTTC. Protein sequence: CASSGAGVDEQFF.

This clonotype has just a few counts. V is TRBV9 and J is TRBJ1-4; perhaps TRBD1 as D (5 bases). Germline values: CDR1 SGDLS, CDR2 YYNGEE. Trimming removed 4 bases from V and 4 bases from J, with 11 bases in between. The CDR3 covers 14 residues. The CDR3 here is CASSLGTDNEKLFF. CDR3 bases: TGTGCCAGCAGCCTTGGGACGGATAATGAAAAACTGTTTTTT.

This clonotype was detected a few times. The CDR3 loop reads CASSYGGQNTGELFF. Here the CDR3 DNA reads TGTGCCAGTAGTTACGGGGGGCAGAACACCGGGGAGCTGTTTTTT. The chain employs TRBV19 and TRBJ2-2, with D possibly matching TRBD2 (7 bases). The germline CDR1 and CDR2 sequences are LNHDA and SQIVND (reference sequence). The CDR3 length is 15 residues. Trimming cost V 5 bases and J 1 base, with 11 bases left between them.

This clonotype was counted between two and nine times. The chain joins TRBV19 to TRBJ2-3; D might be TRBD1 (5 bases). The V and J ends lost 0 bases and 4 bases respectively, with 11 bases between them. Germline CDR1 and CDR2: LNHDA and SQIVND (reference sequence). The CDR3 loop spans 15 amino acids. The CDR3 region is CASSIDRNRPDTQYF. In DNA form, the CDR3 reads TGTGCCAGTAGTATAGATCGAAACAGGCCAGATACGCAGTATTTT.

This clonotype has a count of ten or more. The chain employs TRBV7-9 and TRBJ1-1; maybe TRBD1 (5 bases). The CDR3 is 17 residues long. Germline CDR1 and CDR2: SEHNR and FQNEAQ (reference sequence). The ends were cut back, 5 bases at V and 0 bases at J, with 19 bases in the middle. CDR3 DNA: TGTGCCAGCAGCGCCAGGGTTCTACTGCTCATGAACACTGAAGCTTTCTTT. The encoded protein is CASSARVLLLMNTEAFF.